What follows is one TCR beta chain and its context. Its antigen remains unknown. Trimming took 2 bases from V and 8 from J, leaving 7 bases between them. Germline V gene data show CDR1 as KGHSH and CDR2 as LQKENI. The CDR3 sequence is 13 residues long. Described time point: neoterminal ileum biopsy at postoperative endoscopy, about 6 months after surgery. The assay was immunoSEQ multiplex PCR, and TCRdb's table has in-frame clones only and misses some. The sample holds about 13,000 clones; 67% are singletons and the top ten take over 6.5%. These data belong to a study of T cell repertoires in ileal Crohn's disease. Study-wide context: Postoperative therapy was given to about half: 11 thiopurines, 18 anti-TNF agents.

Broader study findings: Clonality above 26.8% at surgery always came with endoscopic recurrence.

The chain carries TRBV18 and TRBJ1-6; D is uncertain. The receptor's source is an adult with Crohn's disease. Sequencing was performed on ileal tissue. CDR3 nucleotides: TGTGCCAGCTCACCATCGGGAGATTCACCCCTCCACTTT. Translating gives CASSPSGDSPLHF.